This T cell receptor (beta chain) was retrieved from a study of blood T cell repertoires in COVID-19. Turning to the study itself: Samples came from the United States, Italy and Spain, spanning acute and convalescent COVID-19. Nucleic acid was either cDNA or gDNA, and it came from T cells, B-cell-depleted T cells, or PBMCs.

Germline assignment: CDR1 MNHEY and CDR2 SMNVEV (reference sequence). Trimming shortened V by 2 bases and J by 14 bases, and 13 bases separated the two germline ends. This CDR3 is 13 amino acids long. Profiled with immunoSEQ multiplex PCR; TCRdb holds only in-frame clones, not every one. The sample lists 45,000 to 55,000 clones; over 85% were seen once. The material sequenced was peripheral blood. The TCR originated in a man older than 75 with acute or convalescent COVID-19. The rearrangement joins TRBV27 to TRBJ1-6; D not certain. The CDR3 is CASSLQTGRALHF. The CDR3 DNA sequence: TGTGCCAGCAGTTTACAAACCGGTCGGGCCCTCCACTTT.